This TCR beta chain stems from a study of cytomegalovirus exposure and HLA in healthy donors. The overall study: In a later analysis, the roughly 120 validation repertoires were reported to have used the same platform as the 666 first-cohort repertoires.

The V end was cut by 5 bases, the J end by 7 bases, with 14 bases between. The germline gives CDR1 MNHEY, CDR2 SMNVEV (reference sequence). This CDR3 is built from 14 residues. Sequenced by immunoSEQ multiplex PCR; TCRdb stores in-frame clones only, minus some. The sample lists about 120,000 clones, more than 75% occurring once. The source is a woman aged 25 to 39 in good health and CMV-seronegative. Sequencing was done on a sample of PBMCs. This chain uses TRBV27 with TRBJ1-4, with a tentative D call TRBD1 (6 bases). CDR3 loop: CASSLYRAGEKLFF. The CDR3 region has the DNA TGTGCCAGCAGTCTCTACAGGGCTGGTGAAAAACTGTTTTTT.